Below are 6 T cell receptor beta chains sequenced from a single sample in a study of neurological immune-mediated disorders. TCRdb re-called the 5' RACE reads through MiXCR, storing one row per CDR3 protein. The table lists 50,000 or so distinct CDR3 sequences, 20% to 30% of them singletons. Sequencing was carried out using PBMCs. The receptors shown here come from a woman between 65 and 79 years old in good health.

This clonotype was seen at least ten times. The chain recombines TRBV5-1 with TRBJ2-7; TRBD1 matches at 12 bases. The CDR3 sequence is 16 residues long. Trimming cost V 3 bases and J 7 bases; bases outside gene matches: 11. Germline loops: CDR1 SGHRS, CDR2 YFSETQ. The CDR3 here is CASSWEPGQGAQEQYF. CDR3 coding DNA: TGCGCCAGCAGCTGGGAACCGGGACAGGGGGCGCAGGAGCAGTACTTC. The entire variable domain, with the rest obtained from reference TRBV5-1 and TRBJ2-7, is as follows: KAGVTQTPRYLIKTRGQQVTLSCSPISGHRSVSWYQQTPGQGLQFLFEYFSETQRNKGNFPGRFSGRQFSNSRSEMNVSTLELGDSALYLCASSWEPGQGAQEQYFGPGTRLTVT.

There are many counts of this clonotype. V is TRBV7-2 and J is TRBJ2-5; 12 bases are a match to TRBD2. This CDR3 comprises 16 residues. Germline values: CDR1 SGHTA, CDR2 FQGNSA. J was trimmed by 2 bases and V by 5 bases; bases with no gene match: 6. This CDR3 reads CASSLTSGSAQETQYF. The CDR3 DNA is TGTGCCAGCAGCCTGACTAGCGGGAGTGCACAAGAGACCCAGTACTTC.

This clonotype was seen many times. V is TRBV11-3 and J is TRBJ2-5; D is unclear. The CDR3 is made up of 14 amino acids. V lost 1 base and J 5 bases, leaving 11 bases between the germline ends. Germline CDR1 is SGHNT and CDR2 is YENEEA. This CDR3 reads CASSLGPLDETQYF. The DNA for the CDR3 is TGTGCCAGCAGCTTAGGCCCCCTGGATGAGACCCAGTACTTC.

This clonotype was seen at least ten times. The chain recombines TRBV20-1 with TRBJ2-5; TRBD1 aligns across 7 bases. CDR1 is DFQATT, CDR2 SNEGSKA, per germline (reference sequence). V was clipped by 4 bases and J by 2 bases; unmatched bases: 4. This CDR3 region has 13 residues. CDR3 coding DNA: TGCAGTGCTACCAGGACAGGTCAAGAGACCCAGTACTTC. Its protein is CSATRTGQETQYF.

The chain links TRBV29-1 to TRBJ2-2; maybe TRBD1 (5 bases). This CDR3 is 14 amino acids long. V was cut by 3 bases and J by 1 base, with 9 bases left in between. Germline values: CDR1 SQVTM, CDR2 ANQGSEA. The CDR3 nucleotides are TGCAGCGTTGACCTGCAGGGGAACACCGGGGAGCTGTTTTTT. Protein product: CSVDLQGNTGELFF.

The chain uses TRBV20-1 and TRBJ1-5; D unresolved. Germline assignment: CDR1 DFQATT and CDR2 SNEGSKA (reference sequence). This CDR3 is built from 13 residues. Deletions cut 5 bases from V and 3 bases from J, with 11 bases between. The CDR3 DNA reads as TGCAGTGCTGAGTCGGCAGACAATCAGCCCCAGCATTTT. This translates into CSAESADNQPQHF.